These 25 T cell receptor beta chains were all obtained from the same sample, sequenced in a study of follicular helper T cells after annual influenza vaccination. The time point: 2013-2014 season, 7 days after vaccination. Sequencing used immunoSEQ multiplex PCR; TCRdb keeps in-frame clones, though not all of them. The sample consists of roughly 9,200 clones, roughly 80% of them appearing once. Sequences were derived from CXCR5- memory CD4+ T cells sorted from blood, sampled 7 days after influenza vaccination. Receptors were obtained from an adult who received the influenza vaccine.

The chain is built from TRBV19 and TRBJ1-2; possible D gene TRBD1, 6 bases. This CDR3 contains 14 residues. CDR1 LNHDA and CDR2 SQIVND come from the germline V gene (reference sequence). V was trimmed by 6 bases and J by 3 bases, leaving 14 bases between them. CDR3 DNA: TGTGCCAGTAGCCCGCAGGGGCGTGACTATGGCTACACCTTC. Encoded protein: CASSPQGRDYGYTF.

A remark on this clone: Other nucleotide sequences from this sample produce the same CDR3. V gene TRBV28 combines with J gene TRBJ1-4; 9 bases align to TRBD1. The J segment lost 8 bases and the V segment lost 2 bases, leaving 3 bases of the junction unmatched. The CDR3 has 14 residues. The germline V gene encodes CDR1 MDHEN and CDR2 SYDVKM. The CDR3 loop reads CASSLDRGREKLFF. CDR3 nucleotide sequence: TGTGCCAGCAGTTTAGACAGGGGGAGGGAAAAACTGTTTTTT.

This sequence joins TRBV6-6 and TRBJ2-7; no reliable D call. The V end was cut by 7 bases, the J end by 2 bases, with 12 bases between. Germline CDR1 MNHNY, CDR2 SVGAGI (reference sequence). The length of the CDR3 is 13 residues. CDR3 sequence (DNA): TGTGCCAGCACCCTCGGTGTGGCCTACGAGCAGTACTTC. Amino acids: CASTLGVAYEQYF.

This chain links TRBV27 with TRBJ2-5, with D possibly matching TRBD2 (5 bases). V lost 2 bases and J 1 base, leaving 11 bases between the germline ends. CDR3 length equals 15 residues. Germline V gene sequence: CDR1 MNHEY, CDR2 SMNVEV (reference sequence). CDR3 protein: CASSLSGYPQETQYF. CDR3 bases: TGTGCCAGCAGTTTAAGCGGATATCCCCAAGAGACCCAGTACTTC.

V is TRBV5-1 and J is TRBJ2-3; the D is unclear. Trimming left V 4 bases short and J 3 bases short, with 12 bases between. Per the germline V gene, CDR1 is SGHRS and CDR2 is YFSETQ. The CDR3 runs 14 residues. The CDR3 bases are TGCGCCAGCAGCCCTACCGAGGTAACAGATACGCAGTATTTT. Its protein product is CASSPTEVTDTQYF.

The CDR3 loop reads CASTPIAYNEQFF. The CDR3 DNA sequence: TGTGCCAGCACCCCTATAGCTTACAATGAGCAGTTCTTC. The chain has TRBV7-2 and TRBJ2-1; D not certain. The CDR3 is 13 amino acids. Germline V gene sequence: CDR1 SGHTA, CDR2 FQGNSA. Trimming took 7 bases from V and 4 from J, leaving 11 bases between them.

V is TRBV7-8 and J is TRBJ2-1; TRBD2 agrees at 7 bases. CDR3 size: 18 residues. After removal of 5 bases from V and 8 bases from J, the junction contained 21 bases not matched to a gene. The germline gives CDR1 SGHVS, CDR2 FQNEAQ. This CDR3 is CASSKDYSGPSRGDEQFF. The CDR3 DNA reads TGTGCCAGCAGCAAAGACTATAGCGGGCCATCCCGAGGGGATGAGCAGTTCTTC. The full variable domain, completed using reference TRBV7-8 and TRBJ2-1, is GAGVSQSPRYKVAKRGQDVALRCDPISGHVSLFWYQQALGQGPEFLTYFQNEAQLDKSGLPSDRFFAERPEGSVSTLKIQRTQQEDSAVYLCASSKDYSGPSRGDEQFFGPGTRLTVL.

The chain has TRBV27 and TRBJ1-4; TRBD1 matches 8 bases. The germline gives CDR1 MNHEY, CDR2 SMNVEV (reference sequence). The CDR3 covers 14 residues. V was pared by 5 bases and J by 7 bases, with 6 bases of the junction left unmatched. The CDR3 protein is CASSQGAWAEKLFF. The CDR3 DNA is TGTGCCAGCAGTCAGGGGGCTTGGGCTGAAAAACTGTTTTTT.

The chain recombines TRBV6-6 with TRBJ1-3; D remains ambiguous. Germline V lookup: CDR1 MNHNY, CDR2 SVGAGI (reference sequence). Trimming shortened V by 6 bases and J by 0 bases, and 15 bases separated the two germline ends. There are 16 residues in the CDR3. The CDR3 loop reads CASSPRSYDSGNTIYF. DNA for the CDR3: TGTGCCAGCAGCCCCCGCTCATATGACTCTGGAAACACCATATATTTT.

The chain uses TRBV9 and TRBJ2-4; a weak D match, TRBD2 (6 bases). The CDR3 extends over 13 amino acids. V was clipped by 3 bases and J by 6 bases, with 10 bases between them. The germline V gene has CDR1 SGDLS and CDR2 YYNGEE. CDR3 amino acids: CASSAVGGNIQYF. The DNA for the CDR3 is TGTGCCAGCAGCGCCGTGGGGGGAAACATTCAGTACTTC. The full variable domain, its missing parts supplied by reference TRBV9 and TRBJ2-4, is DSGVTQTPKHLITATGQRVTLRCSPRSGDLSVYWYQQSLDQGLQFLIQYYNGEERAKGNILERFSAQQFPDLHSELNLSSLELGDSALYFCASSAVGGNIQYFGAGTRLSVL.

V and J are TRBV7-8 and TRBJ2-5, with D possibly TRBD2 on 6 matching bases. The germline V and J ends were trimmed by 0 bases and 7 bases, with 21 bases remaining between them. Germline values: CDR1 SGHVS, CDR2 FQNEAQ. This CDR3 is built from 17 residues. Here the CDR3 DNA reads TGTGCCAGCAGCTTAGCATCCGGGAGCTTTGGAGAGGGGACCCAGTACTTC. It translates to CASSLASGSFGEGTQYF.

The chain joins TRBV6-4 to TRBJ1-1; D not certain. The CDR3 runs 14 residues. Trimming removed 0 bases from V and 2 bases from J, with 7 bases in between. The germline V gene encodes CDR1 MRHNA and CDR2 SNTAGT. The CDR3 is CASSDSNRNTEAFF. The CDR3 DNA is TGTGCCAGCAGTGACTCGAATAGAAACACTGAAGCTTTCTTT.

The chain has TRBV28 and TRBJ1-2; 8 bases agree with TRBD1. This CDR3 is built from 14 residues. The V segment lost 4 bases and the J segment 4 bases; nucleotides outside the gene matches: 5. Germline CDR1 and CDR2: MDHEN and SYDVKM. For the CDR3, the DNA is TGTGCCAGCAGTTCAGGGGGCGTCTTCTATGGCTACACCTTC. Protein sequence: CASSSGGVFYGYTF.

The chain couples TRBV9 to TRBJ2-1, with 11 bases fitting TRBD2. Trimming removed 0 bases from V and 6 bases from J; junction bases left unmatched: 2. Per germline, CDR1 SGDLS and CDR2 YYNGEE. The CDR3 has 15 amino acids. CDR3 sequence reads: CASSVVTSGSNEQFF. The CDR3 nucleotides are TGTGCCAGCAGCGTAGTAACTAGCGGGAGCAATGAGCAGTTCTTC.

The chain joins TRBV2 to TRBJ2-7, with 9 bases matching TRBD1. CDR1 and CDR2 from the germline V gene are SNHLY and FYNNEI. V was pared by 6 bases and J by 1 base, with 4 bases of the junction left unmatched. The CDR3 length is 14 residues. The CDR3 loop reads CASRPTGGSYEQYF. The CDR3 DNA reads as TGTGCCAGCAGACCGACAGGGGGATCCTACGAGCAGTACTTC.

This sequence joins TRBV30 and TRBJ2-3, with D perhaps matching TRBD1 or TRBD2 (6 bases each). V dropped 5 bases and J dropped 0 bases, with 12 bases sitting between them. Germline CDR1 is GTSNPN and CDR2 is SVGIG (reference sequence). The CDR3 runs to 14 residues. Here the CDR3 reads CAWGGRLSTDTQYF. CDR3 sequence (DNA): TGTGCCTGGGGGGGGCGGTTAAGCACAGATACGCAGTATTTT.

This chain uses TRBV4-2 with TRBJ2-2; 9 bases line up with TRBD2. The CDR3 is 16 residues long. With 4 bases clipped from V and 5 bases from J, the junction kept 8 bases outside the gene matches. Per germline, CDR1 LGHNA and CDR2 YNFKEQ. In DNA form, the CDR3 reads TGTGCCAGCAGCCCCCTAGCGGGGAGTGGAACCGGGGAGCTGTTTTTT. Translated, it gives CASSPLAGSGTGELFF.

This clone was recorded a few times. V gene TRBV19 combines with J gene TRBJ1-5, with 12 bases that match TRBD1. This CDR3 has 17 residues. Per the germline V gene, CDR1 is LNHDA and CDR2 is SQIVND (reference sequence). The V segment lost 3 bases and the J segment 5 bases; nucleotides outside the gene matches: 8. CDR3 DNA: TGTGCCAGTAGTATCTACGGGGGACAGGGGGCCGATCAGCCCCAGCATTTT. As protein: CASSIYGGQGADQPQHF.

The chain uses TRBV11-2 and TRBJ1-1; D ambiguous. The CDR3 contains 13 residues. Per the germline V gene, CDR1 is SGHAT and CDR2 is FQNNGV. V lost 1 base and J 3 bases, leaving 6 bases between the germline ends. The CDR3 spells CASSLASYTEAFF. The CDR3 DNA reads TGTGCCAGCAGCTTAGCCTCGTACACTGAAGCTTTCTTT.

This clone has a handful of counts. This chain uses TRBV2 with TRBJ1-3; D uncertain. The V and J ends lost 5 bases and 4 bases respectively, with 3 bases between them. The CDR3 is 11 residues long. Per the germline V gene, CDR1 is SNHLY and CDR2 is FYNNEI. DNA for the CDR3: TGTGCCAGCAGTTCCGGAAACACCATATATTTT. The encoded protein is CASSSGNTIYF.

V is TRBV5-1 and J is TRBJ2-1; D unresolved. Germline CDR1 and CDR2: SGHRS and YFSETQ. The V gene lost 4 bases and the J gene lost 3 bases, with 14 bases spanning the gap. The CDR3 has 15 amino acids. The CDR3 protein is CASSPATLGYNEQFF. The CDR3 DNA is TGCGCCAGCAGCCCGGCGACTCTCGGCTACAATGAGCAGTTCTTC.

The rearrangement links TRBV5-1 to TRBJ2-1; TRBD2 matches at 8 bases. Germline CDR1 SGHRS, CDR2 YFSETQ. V dropped 1 base and J dropped 10; count of bases not matched to a gene: 10. CDR3 length: 15 amino acids. CDR3 amino acids: CASSLIPAGEQEQFF. DNA for the CDR3: TGCGCCAGCAGCTTGATCCCAGCGGGAGAACAAGAGCAGTTCTTC.

This chain links TRBV6-6 with TRBJ2-3; unclear D gene. Trimming removed 5 bases from V and 3 bases from J, with 9 bases in between. CDR1 and CDR2 from the germline V gene are MNHNY and SVGAGI (reference sequence). The length of the CDR3 is 13 residues. CDR3: CASSQSGTDTQYF. As DNA, the CDR3 is TGTGCCAGCAGTCAATCCGGTACAGATACGCAGTATTTT.

Written as DNA, the CDR3 is TGCAGTGCTAGAGTGGGAGATACGCAGTATTTT. This encodes CSARVGDTQYF. The V and J genes are TRBV20-1 and TRBJ2-3; D is undetermined. The germline V gene encodes CDR1 DFQATT and CDR2 SNEGSKA (reference sequence). This CDR3 has 11 amino acids. The ends were cut back, 1 base at V and 5 bases at J, with 4 bases in the middle.

CDR3 region: CASSLEGVGQETQYF. The CDR3 nucleotides are TGCGCCAGCAGCTTGGAGGGTGTGGGCCAAGAGACCCAGTACTTC. This chain links TRBV5-1 with TRBJ2-5; D is uncertain. The CDR3 runs to 15 residues. Trimming removed 0 bases from V and 1 base from J, with 10 bases in between. Germline V gene lookup returns CDR1 SGHRS and CDR2 YFSETQ.